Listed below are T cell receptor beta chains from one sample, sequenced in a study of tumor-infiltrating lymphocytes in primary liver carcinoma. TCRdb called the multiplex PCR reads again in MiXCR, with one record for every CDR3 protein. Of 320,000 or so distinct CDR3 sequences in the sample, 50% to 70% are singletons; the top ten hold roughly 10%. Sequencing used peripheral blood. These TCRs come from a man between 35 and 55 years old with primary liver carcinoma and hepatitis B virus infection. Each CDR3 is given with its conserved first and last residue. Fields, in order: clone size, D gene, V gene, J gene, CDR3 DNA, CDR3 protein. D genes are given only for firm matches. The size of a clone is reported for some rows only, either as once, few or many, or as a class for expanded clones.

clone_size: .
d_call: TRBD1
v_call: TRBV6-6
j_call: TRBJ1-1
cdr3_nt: TGTGCCAGCATTTACCCCCGGGACAGGGGCAGAGGAACTGAGGCTTTCTTT
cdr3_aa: CASIYPRDRGRGTEAFF

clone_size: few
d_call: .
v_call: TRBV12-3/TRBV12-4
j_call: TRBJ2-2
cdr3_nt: TGTGCCAGCAGTCCCCGGCTGCGGACGAACACCGGCGAGCTGTTTTTT
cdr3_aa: CASSPRLRTNTGELFF

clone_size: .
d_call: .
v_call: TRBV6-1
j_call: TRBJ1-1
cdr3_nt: TGTACCAGCAGTTTGCGGGACCTATCTATGAAAGCTGAAGCTTTCTTT
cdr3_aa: CTSSLRDLSMKAEAFF

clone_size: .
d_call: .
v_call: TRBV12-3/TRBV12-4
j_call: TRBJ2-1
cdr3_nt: TGTACCAGCAGTTTAAATGAGCAGTTCTTC
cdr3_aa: CTSSLNEQFF

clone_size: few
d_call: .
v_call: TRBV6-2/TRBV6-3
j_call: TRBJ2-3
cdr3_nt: TGCGTCAGCAGTTACGGGATCACAGATACGCAGTATTTT
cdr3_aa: CVSSYGITDTQYF

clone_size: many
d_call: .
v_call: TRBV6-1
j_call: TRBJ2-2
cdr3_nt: TGTGCCAGCAGTGAATTAACGGGCACCGGGGAGCTGTTTTTT
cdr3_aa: CASSELTGTGELFF

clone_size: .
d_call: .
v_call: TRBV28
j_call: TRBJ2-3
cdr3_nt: TGTGCCAGCAGTGAAGTGGGAGCTACAGATACGCAGTATTTT
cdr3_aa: CASSEVGATDTQYF

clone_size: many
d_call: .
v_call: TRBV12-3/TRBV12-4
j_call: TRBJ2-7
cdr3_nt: TGTGCCAGCAGTCTCCACACGGGCGAGCAGTACTTC
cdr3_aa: CASSLHTGEQYF

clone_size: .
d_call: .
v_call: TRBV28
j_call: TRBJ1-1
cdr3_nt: TGTGCCAGCAGTTTATTGCAGTTCGCTGAAGCTTTCTTT
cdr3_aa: CASSLLQFAEAFF

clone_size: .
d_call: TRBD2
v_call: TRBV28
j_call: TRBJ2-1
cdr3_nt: TGTGCCAGCAGTAGATTAGCGGGAGACGGTCACAATGAGCAGTTCTTC
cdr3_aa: CASSRLAGDGHNEQFF

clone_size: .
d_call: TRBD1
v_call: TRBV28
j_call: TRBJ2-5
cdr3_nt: TGTGCCAGCAGTTTAGACAGGGACGAGACCCAGTACTTC
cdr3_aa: CASSLDRDETQYF

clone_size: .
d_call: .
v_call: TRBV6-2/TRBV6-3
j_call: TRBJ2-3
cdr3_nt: TGTGCCGGACGCATATCCGGGAACACAGATACGCAGTATTTT
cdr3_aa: CAGRISGNTDTQYF

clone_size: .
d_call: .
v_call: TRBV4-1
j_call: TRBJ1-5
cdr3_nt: TGCACCAGCAGCCAAGCGGGACTGGGCGATCAGCCCCAGCATTTT
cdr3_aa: CTSSQAGLGDQPQHF

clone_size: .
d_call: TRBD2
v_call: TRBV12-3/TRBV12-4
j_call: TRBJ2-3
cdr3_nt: TGTGCCAGCGTGGGACTAGCGGAAGATACGCAGTATTTT
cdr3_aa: CASVGLAEDTQYF

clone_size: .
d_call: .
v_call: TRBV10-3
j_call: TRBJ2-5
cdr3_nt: TGTGCCATCAGAGACATTCGCCAAGAGACACAGCACTTC
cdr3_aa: CAIRDIRQETQHF

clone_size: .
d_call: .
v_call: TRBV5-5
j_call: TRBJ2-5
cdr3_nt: TGTGTCAGCAGCTTAAGCGTCGGCATTCAAGAGACCCAGTACTTC
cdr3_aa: CVSSLSVGIQETQYF

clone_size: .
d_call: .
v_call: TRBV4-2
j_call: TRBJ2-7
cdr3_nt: TGTGCCAGTAGCCAAGATAAGGAGAGCGGCTACGAGCAGTACTTC
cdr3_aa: CASSQDKESGYEQYF

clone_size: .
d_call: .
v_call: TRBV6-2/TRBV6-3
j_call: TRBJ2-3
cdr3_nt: TGTGCCAGCCGGAAGACTAACACAGATACGCAGTATTTT
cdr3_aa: CASRKTNTDTQYF

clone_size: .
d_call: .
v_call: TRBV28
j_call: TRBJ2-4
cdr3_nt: TGTGCCAGCAGTTTTAGGGATAGGAACATTCAGTACTTC
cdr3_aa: CASSFRDRNIQYF

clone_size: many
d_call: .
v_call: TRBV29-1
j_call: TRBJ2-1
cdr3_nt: TGCAGCGTTGAAGATCCGGACGTAAACAATGAGCAGTTCTTC
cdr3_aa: CSVEDPDVNNEQFF

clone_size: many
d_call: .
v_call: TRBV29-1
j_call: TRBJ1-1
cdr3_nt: TGCAGCGTTGACAGGGGCGGGAGTGCTTTCTTT
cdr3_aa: CSVDRGGSAFF

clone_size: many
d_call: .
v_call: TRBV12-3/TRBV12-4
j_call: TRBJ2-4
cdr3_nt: TGTGCCAGCAGCCCAGGAGGGGGCAAAAACATTCAGTACTTC
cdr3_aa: CASSPGGGKNIQYF

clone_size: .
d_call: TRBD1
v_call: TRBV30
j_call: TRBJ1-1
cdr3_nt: TGTGCCTGGAGGTTTGCAGGGGGACCCAGAGCTTCATTT
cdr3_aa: CAWRFAGGPRASF

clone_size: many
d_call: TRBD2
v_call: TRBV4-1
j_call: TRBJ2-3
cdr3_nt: TGCGCCAGCAGCCAAGCGTTACAGACTAGCGGGTTCCTCACAGATACGCAGTATTTT
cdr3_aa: CASSQALQTSGFLTDTQYF

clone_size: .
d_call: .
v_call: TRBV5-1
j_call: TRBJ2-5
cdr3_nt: TGCGCCAGCAGCTCATCTACGGAGACCCAGTACTTC
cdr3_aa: CASSSSTETQYF

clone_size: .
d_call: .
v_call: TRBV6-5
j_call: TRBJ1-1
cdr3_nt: TGTACCAGCAGTTTTGTATCGCACACTGAAGCTTTCTTT
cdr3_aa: CTSSFVSHTEAFF

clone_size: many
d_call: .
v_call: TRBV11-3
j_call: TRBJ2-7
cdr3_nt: TGTGCCAGCAGATACGAGCAGTACTTC
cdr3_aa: CASRYEQYF

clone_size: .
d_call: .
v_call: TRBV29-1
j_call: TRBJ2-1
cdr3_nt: TGCAGCGTTGAATCCGACAGGGGGTTCCGGGGGGGGCAGTTCTTC
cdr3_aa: CSVESDRGFRGGQFF

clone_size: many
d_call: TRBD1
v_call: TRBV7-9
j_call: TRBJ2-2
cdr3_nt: TGTGCCAGCAGACCGGGACAGGCGGGGACCGGGGAGCTGTTTTTT
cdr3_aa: CASRPGQAGTGELFF